The 5 T cell receptor beta chains below all came from one sample that was sequenced in a study of cytomegalovirus exposure and HLA in healthy donors listed by TCRdb under 2017. Library preparation used the immunoSEQ multiplex PCR assay. A mixture of 60 forward primers for TCR Vbeta segments and 13 reverse primers for TCR Jbeta segments was used in the multiplex PCR. TCRdb limited this immuneACCESS table to in-frame rearrangements with V and J called. A share of clones is missing; checked studies link under half to unresolved V genes, and the rest is unexplained. Present in this sample are some 200,000 clones, almost 80% of which were seen just once. Around 2% of the sample is held by the ten biggest clonotypes. The sample comprised PBMCs. The receptors derive from a man younger than 35 in good health and CMV-seronegative.

The chain carries TRBV11-2 and TRBJ2-5; 9 bases are a match to TRBD2. Germline CDR1 reads SGHAT; CDR2 reads FQNNGV. The CDR3 contains 15 residues. Trimming at V came to 5 bases and at J to 2 bases, leaving 6 bases not matched to a gene. The CDR3 loop is CASSLGLAQQETQYF. DNA for the CDR3: TGTGCCAGCAGCCTCGGACTAGCGCAGCAAGAGACCCAGTACTTC.

This rearrangement joins TRBV19 to TRBJ2-3; TRBD2 is a possible D gene (6 bases). CDR3 length: 16 residues. Deletions cut 0 bases from V and 2 bases from J, with 12 bases between. In germline, CDR1 is LNHDA, CDR2 SQIVND (reference sequence). CDR3 DNA: TGTGCCAGTAGTATAGAGACCGGGACTTACACAGATACGCAGTATTTT. Translation gives CASSIETGTYTDTQYF. Full variable domain (remainder filled in from reference TRBV19 and TRBJ2-3): DGGITQSPKYLFRKEGQNVTLSCEQNLNHDAMYWYRQDPGQGLRLIYYSQIVNDFQKGDIAEGYSVSREKKESFPLTVTSAQKNPTAFYLCASSIETGTYTDTQYFGPGTRLTVL.

The chain joins TRBV27 to TRBJ2-2; D uncertain. The CDR3 consists of 13 residues. V was cut by 0 bases and J by 13 bases, with 12 bases left in between. CDR1 and CDR2 (germline): MNHEY, SMNVEV (reference sequence). The CDR3 DNA reads TGTGCCAGCAGTTTATCAGAGGCCACCGGGCTGTTTTTT. It is translated as CASSLSEATGLFF.

The chain combines TRBV30 with TRBJ2-7; 9 bases match TRBD1. The CDR3 sequence is 14 residues long. The germline V gene encodes CDR1 GTSNPN and CDR2 SVGIG (reference sequence). The V gene end was trimmed by 5 bases and the J gene end by 6 bases; junction bases not matched to a gene: 11. CDR3 sequence (DNA): TGTGCCTGGGGGACCGGGACAGGGAGACCCGAGCAGTACTTC. This translates into CAWGTGTGRPEQYF.

The chain has TRBV27 and TRBJ1-1; the D gene is possibly TRBD1 (5 bases). CDR1 and CDR2 (germline): MNHEY, SMNVEV (reference sequence). The CDR3 contains 15 residues. Trimming stripped 5 bases from V and 3 bases from J, with 16 bases between. CDR3 sequence (DNA): TGTGCCAGCAGTCCTCTGACAGAGCTCTACACTGAAGCTTTCTTT. Protein sequence: CASSPLTELYTEAFF.